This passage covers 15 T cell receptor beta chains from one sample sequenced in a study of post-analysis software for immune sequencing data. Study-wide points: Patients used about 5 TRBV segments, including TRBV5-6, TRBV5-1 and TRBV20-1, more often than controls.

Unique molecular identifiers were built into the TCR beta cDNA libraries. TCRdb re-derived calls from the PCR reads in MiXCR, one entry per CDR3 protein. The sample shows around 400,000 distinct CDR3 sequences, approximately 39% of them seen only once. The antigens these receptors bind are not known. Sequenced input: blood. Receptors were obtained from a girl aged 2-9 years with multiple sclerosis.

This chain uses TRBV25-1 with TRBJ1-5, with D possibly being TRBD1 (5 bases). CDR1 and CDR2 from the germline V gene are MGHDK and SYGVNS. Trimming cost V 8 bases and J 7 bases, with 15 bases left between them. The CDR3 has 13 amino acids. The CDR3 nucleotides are TGTGCCAGCGGGGACGGTGCCGGCCAGCCCCAGCATTTT. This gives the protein CASGDGAGQPQHF.

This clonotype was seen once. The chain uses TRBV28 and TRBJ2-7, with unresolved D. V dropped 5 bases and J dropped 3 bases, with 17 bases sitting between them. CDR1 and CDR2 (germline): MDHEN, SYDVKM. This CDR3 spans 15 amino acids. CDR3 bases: TGTGCCAGCAGTCCAGGACGGGTAATCTTCTACGAGCAGTACTTC. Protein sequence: CASSPGRVIFYEQYF.

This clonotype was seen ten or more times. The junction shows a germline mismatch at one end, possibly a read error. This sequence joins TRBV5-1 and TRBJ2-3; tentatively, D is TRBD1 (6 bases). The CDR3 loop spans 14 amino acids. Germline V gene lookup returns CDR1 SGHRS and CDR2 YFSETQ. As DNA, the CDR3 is TGTGCCAGCAGCTTAGGACAGAGCACAGATACGCAGTATTTT. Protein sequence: CASSLGQSTDTQYF.

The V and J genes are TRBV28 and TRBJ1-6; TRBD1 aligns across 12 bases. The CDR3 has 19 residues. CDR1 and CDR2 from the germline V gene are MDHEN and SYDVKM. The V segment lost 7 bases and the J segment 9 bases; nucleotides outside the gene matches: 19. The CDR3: CASINIISGTGGGRSPLHF. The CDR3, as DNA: TGTGCCAGCATTAATATTATCTCCGGGACAGGGGGCGGCCGTTCACCCCTCCACTTT. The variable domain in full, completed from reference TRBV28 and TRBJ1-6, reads DVKVTQSSRYLVKRTGEKVFLECVQDMDHENMFWYRQDPGLGLRLIYFSYDVKMKEKGDIPEGYSVSREKKERFSLILESASTNQTSMYLCASINIISGTGGGRSPLHFGNGTRLTVT.

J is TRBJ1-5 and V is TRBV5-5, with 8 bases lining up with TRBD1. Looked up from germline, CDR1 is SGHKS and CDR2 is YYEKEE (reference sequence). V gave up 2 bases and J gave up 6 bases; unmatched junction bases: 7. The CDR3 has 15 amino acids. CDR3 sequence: CASSFMTGTGQPQHF. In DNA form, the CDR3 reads TGTGCCAGCAGCTTTATGACAGGGACAGGTCAGCCCCAGCATTTT.

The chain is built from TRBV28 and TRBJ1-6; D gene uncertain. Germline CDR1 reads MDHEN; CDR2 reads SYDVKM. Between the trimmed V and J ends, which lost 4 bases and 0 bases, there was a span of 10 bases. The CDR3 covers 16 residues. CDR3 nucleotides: TGTGCCAGCAGTTCCGGAGTGAGCTCCTATAATTCACCCCTCCACTTT. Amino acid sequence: CASSSGVSSYNSPLHF. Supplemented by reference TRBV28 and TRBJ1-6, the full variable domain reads DVKVTQSSRYLVKRTGEKVFLECVQDMDHENMFWYRQDPGLGLRLIYFSYDVKMKEKGDIPEGYSVSREKKERFSLILESASTNQTSMYLCASSSGVSSYNSPLHFGNGTRLTVT.

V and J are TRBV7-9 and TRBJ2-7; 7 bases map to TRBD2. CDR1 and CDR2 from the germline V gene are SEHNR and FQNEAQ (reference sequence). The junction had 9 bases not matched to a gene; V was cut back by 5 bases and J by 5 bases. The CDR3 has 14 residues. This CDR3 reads CASSPRGFSHEQYF. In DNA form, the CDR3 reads TGTGCCAGCAGCCCGCGGGGGTTCAGCCACGAGCAGTACTTC.

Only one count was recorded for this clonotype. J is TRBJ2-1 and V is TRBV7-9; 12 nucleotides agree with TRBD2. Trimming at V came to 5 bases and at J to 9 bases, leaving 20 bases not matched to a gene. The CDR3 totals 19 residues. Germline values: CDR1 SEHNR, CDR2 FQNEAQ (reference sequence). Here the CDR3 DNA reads TGTGCCAGCAGCCCGCTGGCGAGGGGACTAGCGGGCCGAAAGGGTGAGCAGTTCTTC. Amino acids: CASSPLARGLAGRKGEQFF.

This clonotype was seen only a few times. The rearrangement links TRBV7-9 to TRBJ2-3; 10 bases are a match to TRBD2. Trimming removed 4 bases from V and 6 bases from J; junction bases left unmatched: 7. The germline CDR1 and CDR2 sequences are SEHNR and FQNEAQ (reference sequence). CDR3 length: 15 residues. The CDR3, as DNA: TGTGCCAGCAGCTACCGGACTAGCGGTATTGATACGCAGTATTTT. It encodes CASSYRTSGIDTQYF.

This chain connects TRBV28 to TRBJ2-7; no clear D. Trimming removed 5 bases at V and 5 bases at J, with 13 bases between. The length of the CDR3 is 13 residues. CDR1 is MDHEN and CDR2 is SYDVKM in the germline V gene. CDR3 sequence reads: CASSLTILNEQYF. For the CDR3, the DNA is TGTGCCAGCAGTCTAACTATCCTGAACGAGCAGTACTTC.

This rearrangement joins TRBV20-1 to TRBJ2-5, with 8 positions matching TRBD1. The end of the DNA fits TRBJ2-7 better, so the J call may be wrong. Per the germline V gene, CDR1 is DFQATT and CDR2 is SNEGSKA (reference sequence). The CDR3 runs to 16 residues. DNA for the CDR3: TGCAGTGCTCATCAGGACAGGGCGACGACAGTCTACGAGCAGTACTTC. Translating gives CSAHQDRATTVYEQYF.

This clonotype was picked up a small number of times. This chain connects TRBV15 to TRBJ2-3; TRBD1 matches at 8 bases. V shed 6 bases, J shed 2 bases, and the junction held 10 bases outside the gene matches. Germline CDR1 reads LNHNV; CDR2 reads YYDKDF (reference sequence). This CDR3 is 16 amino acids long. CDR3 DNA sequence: TGTGCCACCAGGTCGACAGGGGTCCTATCCACAGATACGCAGTATTTT. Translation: CATRSTGVLSTDTQYF.

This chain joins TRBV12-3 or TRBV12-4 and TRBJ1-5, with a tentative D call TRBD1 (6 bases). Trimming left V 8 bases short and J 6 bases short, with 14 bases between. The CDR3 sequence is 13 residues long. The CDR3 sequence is CASCNREGQPQHF. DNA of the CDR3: TGTGCCAGCTGTAACAGGGAGGGTCAGCCCCAGCATTTT.

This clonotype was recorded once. The CDR3 protein is CASSAKGLAGGSYNEQFF. CDR3 DNA: TGTGCCAGCTCCGCAAAGGGTCTAGCGGGAGGCTCCTACAATGAGCAGTTCTTC. The J gene is TRBJ2-1, the V gene TRBV18; 11 bases line up with TRBD2. Germline V gene sequence: CDR1 KGHSH, CDR2 LQKENI. The ends lost 6 bases at V and 0 bases at J; junction bases unmatched: 10. The length of the CDR3 is 18 residues.

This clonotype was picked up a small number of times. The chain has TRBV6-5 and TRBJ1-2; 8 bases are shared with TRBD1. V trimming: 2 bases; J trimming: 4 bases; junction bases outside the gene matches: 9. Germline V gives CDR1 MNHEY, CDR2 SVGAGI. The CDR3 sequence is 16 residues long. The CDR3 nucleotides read TGTGCCAGCAGTTACCCTATTGGGACAGGCATCTATGGCTACACCTTC. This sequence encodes CASSYPIGTGIYGYTF.